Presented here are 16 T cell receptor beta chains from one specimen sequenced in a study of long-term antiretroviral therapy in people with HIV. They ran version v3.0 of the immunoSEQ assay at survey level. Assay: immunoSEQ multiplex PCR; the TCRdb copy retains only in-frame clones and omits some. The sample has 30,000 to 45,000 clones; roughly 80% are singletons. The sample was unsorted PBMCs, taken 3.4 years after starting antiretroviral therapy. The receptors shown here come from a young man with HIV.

Here the CDR3 reads CASSAFTGIPYNEQFF. Here the CDR3 DNA reads TGTGCCAGCAGTGCCTTTACAGGGATCCCCTACAATGAGCAGTTCTTC. This chain uses TRBV25-1 with TRBJ2-1, with a tentative D call TRBD1 (6 bases). This CDR3 has 16 residues. CDR1 MGHDK and CDR2 SYGVNS come from the germline V gene. V shed 4 bases and J shed 2 bases, with 15 bases lying between them.

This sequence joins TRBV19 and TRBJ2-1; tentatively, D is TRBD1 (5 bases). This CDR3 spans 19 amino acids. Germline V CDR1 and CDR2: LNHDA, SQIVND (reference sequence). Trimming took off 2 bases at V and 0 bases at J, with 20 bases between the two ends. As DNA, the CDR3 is TGTGCCAGTAGTATAATTTTTGCAGGGTTTGGGGCCTCCTACAATGAGCAGTTCTTC. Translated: CASSIIFAGFGASYNEQFF.

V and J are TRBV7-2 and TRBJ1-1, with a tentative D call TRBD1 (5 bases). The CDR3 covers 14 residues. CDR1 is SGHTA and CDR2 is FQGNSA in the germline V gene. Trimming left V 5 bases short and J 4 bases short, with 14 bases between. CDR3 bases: TGTGCCAGCAGCCCTTTCGGGGGGGGCACTGAAGCTTTCTTT. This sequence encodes CASSPFGGGTEAFF.

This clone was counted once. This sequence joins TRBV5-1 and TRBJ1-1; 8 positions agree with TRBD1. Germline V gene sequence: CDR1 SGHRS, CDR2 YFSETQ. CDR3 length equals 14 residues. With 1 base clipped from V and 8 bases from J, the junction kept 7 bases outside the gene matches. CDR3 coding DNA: TGCGCCAGCAGCTTGCGACAGGGGAGAGGAGAAGCTTTCTTT. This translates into CASSLRQGRGEAFF.

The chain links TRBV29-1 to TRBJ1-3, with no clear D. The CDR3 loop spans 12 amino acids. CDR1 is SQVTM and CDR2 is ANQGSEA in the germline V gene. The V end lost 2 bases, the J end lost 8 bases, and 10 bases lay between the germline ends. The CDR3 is CSVEKGSDTIYF. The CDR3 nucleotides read TGCAGCGTTGAAAAGGGTTCGGACACCATATATTTT. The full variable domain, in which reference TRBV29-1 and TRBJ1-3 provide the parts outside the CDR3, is SAVISQKPSRDICQRGTSLTIQCQVDSQVTMMFWYRQQPGQSLTLIATANQGSEATYESGFVIDKFPISRPNLTFSTLTVSNMSPEDSSIYLCSVEKGSDTIYFGEGSWLTVV.

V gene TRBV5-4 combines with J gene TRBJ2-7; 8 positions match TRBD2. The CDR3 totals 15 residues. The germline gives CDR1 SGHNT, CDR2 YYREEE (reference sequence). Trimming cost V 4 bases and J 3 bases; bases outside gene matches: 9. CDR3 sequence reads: CASSMKREIFYEQYF. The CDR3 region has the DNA TGTGCCAGCAGCATGAAGCGGGAGATATTCTACGAGCAGTACTTC.

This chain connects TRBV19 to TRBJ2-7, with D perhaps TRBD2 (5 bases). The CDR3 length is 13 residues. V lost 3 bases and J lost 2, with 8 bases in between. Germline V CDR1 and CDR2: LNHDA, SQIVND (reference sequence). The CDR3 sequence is CASSMRRTYEQYF. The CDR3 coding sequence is TGTGCCAGTAGTATGCGGAGGACCTACGAGCAGTACTTC.

The CDR3 bases are TGTGCCATGAGCGGCCCAAACAACAATGAGCAGTTCTTC. This translates into CAMSGPNNNEQFF. The chain is built from TRBV5-4 and TRBJ2-1; a possible D gene is TRBD2 (5 bases). This CDR3 has 13 amino acids. The germline CDR1 and CDR2 sequences are SGHNT and YYREEE (reference sequence). V was shortened by 9 bases and J by 5 bases, with 15 bases between the two germline ends. Complete variable domain (other parts from reference TRBV5-4 and TRBJ2-1): ETGVTQSPTHLIKTRGQQVTLRCSSQSGHNTVSWYQQALGQGPQFIFQYYREEENGRGNFPPRFSGLQFPNYSSELNVNALELDDSALYLCAMSGPNNNEQFFGPGTRLTVL.

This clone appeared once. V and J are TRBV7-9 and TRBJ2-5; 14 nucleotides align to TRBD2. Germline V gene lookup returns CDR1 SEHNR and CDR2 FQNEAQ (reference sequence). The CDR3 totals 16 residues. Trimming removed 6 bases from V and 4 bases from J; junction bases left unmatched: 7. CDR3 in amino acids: CASSYNGLAGGETQYF. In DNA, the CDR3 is TGTGCCAGCAGTTACAACGGACTAGCGGGAGGAGAGACCCAGTACTTC.

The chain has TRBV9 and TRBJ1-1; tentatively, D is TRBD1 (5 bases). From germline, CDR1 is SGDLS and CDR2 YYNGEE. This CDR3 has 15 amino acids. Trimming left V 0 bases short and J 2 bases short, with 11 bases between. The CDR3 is CASSVGGQGNTEAFF. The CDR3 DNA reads TGTGCCAGCAGCGTAGGCGGGCAGGGTAACACTGAAGCTTTCTTT.

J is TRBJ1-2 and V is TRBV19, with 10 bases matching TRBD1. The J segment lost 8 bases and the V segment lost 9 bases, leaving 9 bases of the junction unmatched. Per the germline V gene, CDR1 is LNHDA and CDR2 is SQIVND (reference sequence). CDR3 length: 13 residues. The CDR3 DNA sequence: TGTGCCAGCATCCGGGACAGGGGTTTCGGCTACACCTTC. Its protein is CASIRDRGFGYTF.

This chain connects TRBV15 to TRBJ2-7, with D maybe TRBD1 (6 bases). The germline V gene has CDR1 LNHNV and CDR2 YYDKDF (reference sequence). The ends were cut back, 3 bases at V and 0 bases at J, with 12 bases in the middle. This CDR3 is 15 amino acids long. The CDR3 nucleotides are TGTGCCACCAGCAGTGCAGGGGAGAGCTCCTACGAGCAGTACTTC. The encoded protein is CATSSAGESSYEQYF.

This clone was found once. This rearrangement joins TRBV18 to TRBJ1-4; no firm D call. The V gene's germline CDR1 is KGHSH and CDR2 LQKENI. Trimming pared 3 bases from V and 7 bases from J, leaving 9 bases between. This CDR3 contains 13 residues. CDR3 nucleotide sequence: TGTGCCAGCTCACCGGCAGGAGCTGAAAAACTGTTTTTT. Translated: CASSPAGAEKLFF.

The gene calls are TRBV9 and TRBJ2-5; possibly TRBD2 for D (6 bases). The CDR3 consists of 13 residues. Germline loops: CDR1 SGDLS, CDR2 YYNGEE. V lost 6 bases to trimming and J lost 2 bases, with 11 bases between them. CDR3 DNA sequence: TGTGCCAGCACCGCGGGACCTCAAGAGACCCAGTACTTC. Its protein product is CASTAGPQETQYF. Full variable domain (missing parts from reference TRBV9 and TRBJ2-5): DSGVTQTPKHLITATGQRVTLRCSPRSGDLSVYWYQQSLDQGLQFLIQYYNGEERAKGNILERFSAQQFPDLHSELNLSSLELGDSALYFCASTAGPQETQYFGPGTRLLVL.

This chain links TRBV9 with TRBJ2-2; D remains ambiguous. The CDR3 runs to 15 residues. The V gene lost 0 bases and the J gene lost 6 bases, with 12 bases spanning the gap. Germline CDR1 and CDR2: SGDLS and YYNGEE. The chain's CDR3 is CASSVDPAKAGELFF. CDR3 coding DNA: TGTGCCAGCAGCGTAGATCCGGCCAAAGCCGGGGAGCTGTTTTTT.

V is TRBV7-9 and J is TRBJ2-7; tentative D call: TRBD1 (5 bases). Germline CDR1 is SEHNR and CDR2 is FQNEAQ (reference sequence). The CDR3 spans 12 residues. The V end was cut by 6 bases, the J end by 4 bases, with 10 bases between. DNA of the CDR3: TGTGCCAGCAGAGGAGACAGTTACGAGCAGTACTTC. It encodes CASRGDSYEQYF.